This T cell receptor beta chain appears in the sequencing data of a study of T cells in Graves' hyperthyroidism and ophthalmopathy. In the study overall: The authors collected peripheral blood at initial diagnosis, before any treatment.

Amplification of TCR beta CDR3 regions used RNA as the template. A first-round RT-PCR of the TCR CDR3 used the HTBI primer set. Via MiXCR, TCRdb re-called the multiplex PCR reads, giving one row per CDR3 protein. The sample yields more than 500,000 distinct CDR3 sequences, 15% to 20% seen once. The CDR3 has 18 amino acids. With V trimmed by 6 bases and J by 0 bases, 12 bases remained unmatched. PBMCs were obtained from over 8.5 ml fresh peripheral blood. At least ten counts were recorded for this clonotype. This TCR came from a woman aged 30 to 39 with Graves' ophthalmopathy. The rearrangement joins TRBV12-3 or TRBV12-4 to TRBJ2-4, with 9 bases fitting TRBD2. Sequencing used blood. The CDR3 nucleotides are TGTGCCAGCAGCCGCACTAGCGGGTCCGAATTAGCCAAAAACATTCAGTACTTC. This codes for CASSRTSGSELAKNIQYF.